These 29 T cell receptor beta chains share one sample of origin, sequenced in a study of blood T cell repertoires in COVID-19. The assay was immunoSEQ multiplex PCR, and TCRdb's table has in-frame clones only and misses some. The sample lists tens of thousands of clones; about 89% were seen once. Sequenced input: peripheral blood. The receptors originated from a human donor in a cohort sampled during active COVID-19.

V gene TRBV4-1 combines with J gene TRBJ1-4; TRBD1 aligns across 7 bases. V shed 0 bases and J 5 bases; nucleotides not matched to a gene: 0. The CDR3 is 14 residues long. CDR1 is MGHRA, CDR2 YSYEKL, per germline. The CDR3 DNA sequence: TGCGCCAGCAGCCAAGAAGGGGGCAATGAAAAACTGTTTTTT. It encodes CASSQEGGNEKLFF.

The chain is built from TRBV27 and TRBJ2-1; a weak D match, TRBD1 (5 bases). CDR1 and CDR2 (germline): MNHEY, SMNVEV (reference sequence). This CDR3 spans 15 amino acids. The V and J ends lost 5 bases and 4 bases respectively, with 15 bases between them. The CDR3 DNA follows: TGTGCCAGCAGTCGAGACAGCCCCGTATACAATGAGCAGTTCTTC. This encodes CASSRDSPVYNEQFF.

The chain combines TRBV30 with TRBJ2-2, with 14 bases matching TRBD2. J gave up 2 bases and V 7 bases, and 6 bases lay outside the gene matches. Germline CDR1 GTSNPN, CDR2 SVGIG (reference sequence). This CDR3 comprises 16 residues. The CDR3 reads CAYGLAGGSNTGELFF. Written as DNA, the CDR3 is TGTGCCTACGGACTAGCGGGGGGTAGTAACACCGGGGAGCTGTTTTTT.

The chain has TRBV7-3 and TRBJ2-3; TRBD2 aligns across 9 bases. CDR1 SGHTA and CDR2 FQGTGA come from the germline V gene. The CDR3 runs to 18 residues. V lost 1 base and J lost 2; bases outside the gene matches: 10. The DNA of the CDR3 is TGTGCCAGCAGCTTAATCGGGGTAGCGGGGGCCAACACAGATACGCAGTATTTT. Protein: CASSLIGVAGANTDTQYF.

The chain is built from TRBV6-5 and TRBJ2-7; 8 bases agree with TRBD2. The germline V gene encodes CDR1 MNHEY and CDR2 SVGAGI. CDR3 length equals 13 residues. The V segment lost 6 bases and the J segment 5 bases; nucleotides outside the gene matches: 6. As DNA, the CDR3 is TGTGCCAGCAGACCCGGGACTAGGAACGAGCAGTACTTC. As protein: CASRPGTRNEQYF.

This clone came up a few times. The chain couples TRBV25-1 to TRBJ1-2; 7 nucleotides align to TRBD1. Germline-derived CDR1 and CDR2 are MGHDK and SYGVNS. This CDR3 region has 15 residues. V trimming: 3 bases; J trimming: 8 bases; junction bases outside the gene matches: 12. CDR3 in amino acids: CASSDWTGPANGYTF. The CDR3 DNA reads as TGTGCCAGCAGTGATTGGACAGGCCCCGCCAACGGCTACACCTTC.

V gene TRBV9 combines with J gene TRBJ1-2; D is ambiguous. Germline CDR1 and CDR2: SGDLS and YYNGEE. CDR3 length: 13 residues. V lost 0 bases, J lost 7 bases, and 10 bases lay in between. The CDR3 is CASSVEADFGYTF. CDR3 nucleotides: TGTGCCAGCAGCGTAGAGGCAGACTTTGGCTACACCTTC.

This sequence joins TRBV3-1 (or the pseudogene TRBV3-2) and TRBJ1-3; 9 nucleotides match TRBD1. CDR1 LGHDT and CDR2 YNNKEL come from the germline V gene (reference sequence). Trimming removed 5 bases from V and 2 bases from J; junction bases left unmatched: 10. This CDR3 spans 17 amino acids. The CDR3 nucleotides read TGTGCCAGCAGCAAAACGACCGGGACAGGGACTGGAAACACCATATATTTT. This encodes CASSKTTGTGTGNTIYF.

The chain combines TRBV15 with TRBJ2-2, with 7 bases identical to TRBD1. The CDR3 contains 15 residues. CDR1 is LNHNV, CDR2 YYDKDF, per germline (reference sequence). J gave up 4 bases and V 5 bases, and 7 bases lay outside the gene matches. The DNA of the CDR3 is TGTGCCACCAGCTTCCGGGACAGAGTCACCGGGGAGCTGTTTTTT. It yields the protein CATSFRDRVTGELFF.

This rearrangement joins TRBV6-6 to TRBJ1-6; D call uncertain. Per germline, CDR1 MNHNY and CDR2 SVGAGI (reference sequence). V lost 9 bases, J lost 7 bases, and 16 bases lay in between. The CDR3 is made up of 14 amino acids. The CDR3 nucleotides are TGTGCCAGTGCGGGAACTGGGCCGAATTCACCCCTCCACTTT. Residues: CASAGTGPNSPLHF.

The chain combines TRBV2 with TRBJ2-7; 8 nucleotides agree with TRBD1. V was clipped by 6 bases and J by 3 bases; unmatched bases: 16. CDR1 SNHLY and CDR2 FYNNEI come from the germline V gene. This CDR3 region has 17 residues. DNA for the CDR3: TGTGCCAGCAGCCCTGGACAGGGAAATCGTAACGGCTACGAGCAGTACTTC. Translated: CASSPGQGNRNGYEQYF.

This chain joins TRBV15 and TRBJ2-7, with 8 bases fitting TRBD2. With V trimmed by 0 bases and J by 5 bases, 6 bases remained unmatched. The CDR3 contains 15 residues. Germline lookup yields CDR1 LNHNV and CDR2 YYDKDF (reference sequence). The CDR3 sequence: CATSRDPGGIDEQYF. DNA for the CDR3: TGTGCCACCAGCAGAGATCCGGGGGGGATAGACGAGCAGTACTTC.

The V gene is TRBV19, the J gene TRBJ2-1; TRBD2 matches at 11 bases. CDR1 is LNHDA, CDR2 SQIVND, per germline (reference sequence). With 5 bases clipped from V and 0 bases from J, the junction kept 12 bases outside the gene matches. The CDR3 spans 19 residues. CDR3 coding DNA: TGTGCCAGTAGTCTCTCCCTTAGCGGGGGGGCCCCCTCCTACAATGAGCAGTTCTTC. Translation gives CASSLSLSGGAPSYNEQFF.

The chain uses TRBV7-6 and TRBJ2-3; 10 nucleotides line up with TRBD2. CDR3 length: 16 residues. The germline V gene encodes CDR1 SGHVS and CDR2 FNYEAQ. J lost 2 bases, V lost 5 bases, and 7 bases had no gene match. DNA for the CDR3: TGTGCCAGCAGCACCTTAGCGGGGGGACACACAGATACGCAGTATTTT. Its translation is CASSTLAGGHTDTQYF.

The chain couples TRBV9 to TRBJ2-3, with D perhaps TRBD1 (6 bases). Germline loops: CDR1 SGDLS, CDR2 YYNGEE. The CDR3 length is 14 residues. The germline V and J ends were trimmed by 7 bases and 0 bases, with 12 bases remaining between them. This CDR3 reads CASSRGHSTDTQYF. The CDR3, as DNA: TGTGCCAGCTCCAGGGGACATAGCACAGATACGCAGTATTTT. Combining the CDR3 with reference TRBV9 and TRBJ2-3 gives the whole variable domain DSGVTQTPKHLITATGQRVTLRCSPRSGDLSVYWYQQSLDQGLQFLIQYYNGEERAKGNILERFSAQQFPDLHSELNLSSLELGDSALYFCASSRGHSTDTQYFGPGTRLTVL.

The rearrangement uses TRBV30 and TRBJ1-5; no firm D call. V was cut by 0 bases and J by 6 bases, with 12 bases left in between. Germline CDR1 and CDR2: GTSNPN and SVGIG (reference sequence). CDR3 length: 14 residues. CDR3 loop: CAWSVLGDRQPQHF. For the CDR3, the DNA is TGTGCCTGGAGTGTACTAGGCGATCGTCAGCCCCAGCATTTT.

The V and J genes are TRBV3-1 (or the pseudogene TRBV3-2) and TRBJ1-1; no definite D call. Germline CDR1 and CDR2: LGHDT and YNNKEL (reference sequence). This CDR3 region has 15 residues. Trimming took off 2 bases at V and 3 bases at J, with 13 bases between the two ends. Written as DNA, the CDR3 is TGTGCCAGCAGCCAAAGGAGGCCGGTTTACACTGAAGCTTTCTTT. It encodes CASSQRRPVYTEAFF.

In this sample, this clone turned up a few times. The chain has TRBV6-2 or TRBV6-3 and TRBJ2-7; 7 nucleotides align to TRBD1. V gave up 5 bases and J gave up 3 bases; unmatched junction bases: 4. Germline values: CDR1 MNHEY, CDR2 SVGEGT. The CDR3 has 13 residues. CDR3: CASSGTVGYEQYF. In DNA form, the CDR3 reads TGTGCCAGCAGTGGGACAGTAGGCTACGAGCAGTACTTC.

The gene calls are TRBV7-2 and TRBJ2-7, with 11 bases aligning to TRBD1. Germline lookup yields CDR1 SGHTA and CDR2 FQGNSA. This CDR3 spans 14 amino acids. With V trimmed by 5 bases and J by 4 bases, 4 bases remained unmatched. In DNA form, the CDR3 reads TGTGCCAGCAGCCCTGGGACAGGGGGTTACGAGCAGTACTTC. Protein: CASSPGTGGYEQYF. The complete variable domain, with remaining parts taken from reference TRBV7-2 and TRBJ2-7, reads GAGVSQSPSNKVTEKGKDVELRCDPISGHTALYWYRQSLGQGLEFLIYFQGNSAPDKSGLPSDRFSAERTGGSVSTLTIQRTQQEDSAVYLCASSPGTGGYEQYFGPGTRLTVT.

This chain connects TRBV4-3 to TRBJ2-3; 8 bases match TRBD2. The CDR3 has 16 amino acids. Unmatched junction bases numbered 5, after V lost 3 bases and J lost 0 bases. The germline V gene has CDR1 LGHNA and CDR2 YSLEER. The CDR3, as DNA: TGCGCCAGCAGCCACCAACGGGGGGGTAGCACAGATACGCAGTATTTT. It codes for CASSHQRGGSTDTQYF.

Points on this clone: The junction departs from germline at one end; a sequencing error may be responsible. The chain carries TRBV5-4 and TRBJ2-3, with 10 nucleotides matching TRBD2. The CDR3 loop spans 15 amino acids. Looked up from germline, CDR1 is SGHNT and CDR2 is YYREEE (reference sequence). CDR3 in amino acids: CASSEPTFGLAGEKF. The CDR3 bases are TGTGCCAGCAGCGAGCCGACTTTCGGGCTAGCGGGGGAGAAATTT.

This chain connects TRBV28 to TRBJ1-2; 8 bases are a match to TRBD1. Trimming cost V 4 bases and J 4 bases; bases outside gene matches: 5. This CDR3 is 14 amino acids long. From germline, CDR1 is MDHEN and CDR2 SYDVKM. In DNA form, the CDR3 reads TGTGCCAGCAGTTACGGACAGGGTAGCTATGGCTACACCTTC. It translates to CASSYGQGSYGYTF.

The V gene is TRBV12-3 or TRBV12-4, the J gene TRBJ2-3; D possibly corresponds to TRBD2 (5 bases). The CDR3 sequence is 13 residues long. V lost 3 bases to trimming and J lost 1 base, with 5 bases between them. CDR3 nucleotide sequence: TGTGCCAGCAGTTTGAGGGGCACAGATACGCAGTATTTT. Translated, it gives CASSLRGTDTQYF.

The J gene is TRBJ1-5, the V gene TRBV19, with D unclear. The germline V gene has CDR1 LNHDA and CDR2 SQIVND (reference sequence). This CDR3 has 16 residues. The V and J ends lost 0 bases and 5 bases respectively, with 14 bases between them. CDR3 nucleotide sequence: TGTGCCAGTAGTATAGAAGGAGGAGCGGGGTATCAGCCCCAGCATTTT. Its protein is CASSIEGGAGYQPQHF.

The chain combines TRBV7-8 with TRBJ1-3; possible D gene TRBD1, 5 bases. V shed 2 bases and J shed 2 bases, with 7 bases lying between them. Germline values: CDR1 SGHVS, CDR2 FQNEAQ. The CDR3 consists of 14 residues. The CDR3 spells CASSLPGAGNTIYF. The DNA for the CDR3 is TGTGCCAGCAGCTTACCGGGGGCTGGAAACACCATATATTTT.

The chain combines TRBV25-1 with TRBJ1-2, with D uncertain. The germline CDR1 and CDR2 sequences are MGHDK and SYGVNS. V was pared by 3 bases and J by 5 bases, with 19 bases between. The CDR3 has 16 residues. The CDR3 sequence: CASSESSAGYRYGYTF. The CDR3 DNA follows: TGTGCCAGCAGTGAGTCTTCGGCCGGGTATCGGTATGGCTACACCTTC.

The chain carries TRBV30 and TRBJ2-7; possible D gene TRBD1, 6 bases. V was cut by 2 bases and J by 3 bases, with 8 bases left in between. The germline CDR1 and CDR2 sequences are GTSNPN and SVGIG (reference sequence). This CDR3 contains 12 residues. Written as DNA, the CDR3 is TGTGCCTGGAGTCCCAGGGGCTACGAGCAGTACTTC. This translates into CAWSPRGYEQYF.

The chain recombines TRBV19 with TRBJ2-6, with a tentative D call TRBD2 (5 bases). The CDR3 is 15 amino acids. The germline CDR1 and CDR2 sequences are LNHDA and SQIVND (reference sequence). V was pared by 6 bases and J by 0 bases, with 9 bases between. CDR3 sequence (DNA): TGTGCCAGTAGATCAGAGGGCTCTGGGGCCAACGTCCTGACTTTC. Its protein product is CASRSEGSGANVLTF.

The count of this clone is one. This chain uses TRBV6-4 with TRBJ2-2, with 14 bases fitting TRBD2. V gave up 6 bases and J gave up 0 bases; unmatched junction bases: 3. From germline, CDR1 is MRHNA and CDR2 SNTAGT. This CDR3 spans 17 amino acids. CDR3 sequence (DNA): TGTGCCAGCAGCCGGACTAGCGGGGGGACGAACACCGGGGAGCTGTTTTTT. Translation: CASSRTSGGTNTGELFF.